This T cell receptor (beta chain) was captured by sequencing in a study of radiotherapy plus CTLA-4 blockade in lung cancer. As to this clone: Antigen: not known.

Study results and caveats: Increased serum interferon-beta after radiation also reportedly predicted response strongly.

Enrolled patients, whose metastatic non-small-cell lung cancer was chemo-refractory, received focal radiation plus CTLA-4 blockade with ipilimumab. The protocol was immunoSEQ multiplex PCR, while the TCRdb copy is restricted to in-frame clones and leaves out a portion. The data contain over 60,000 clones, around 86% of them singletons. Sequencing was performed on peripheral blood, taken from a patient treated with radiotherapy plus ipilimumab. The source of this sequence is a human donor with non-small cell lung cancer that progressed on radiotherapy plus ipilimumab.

The CDR3 DNA sequence: TGTGCCAGCAGCCAAGAAACCGGCCCTGAGCAGTTCTTC. Translating it yields CASSQETGPEQFF. The chain recombines TRBV4-2 with TRBJ2-1; D gene ambiguous. CDR1 LGHNA and CDR2 YNFKEQ come from the germline V gene. V lost 0 bases to trimming and J lost 9 bases, with 9 bases between them. CDR3 length: 13 amino acids.